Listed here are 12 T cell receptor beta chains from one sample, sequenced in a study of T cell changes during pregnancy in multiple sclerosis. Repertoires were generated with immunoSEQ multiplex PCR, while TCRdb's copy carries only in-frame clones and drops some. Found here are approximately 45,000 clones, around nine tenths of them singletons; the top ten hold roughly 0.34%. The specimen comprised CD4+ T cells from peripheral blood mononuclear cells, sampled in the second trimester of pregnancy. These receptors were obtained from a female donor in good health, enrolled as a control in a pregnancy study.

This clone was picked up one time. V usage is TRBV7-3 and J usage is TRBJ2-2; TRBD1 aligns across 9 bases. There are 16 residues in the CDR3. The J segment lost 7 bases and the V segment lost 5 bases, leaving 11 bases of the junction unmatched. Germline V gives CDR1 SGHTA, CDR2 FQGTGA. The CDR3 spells CASSPRTGGQVGELFF. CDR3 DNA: TGTGCCAGCAGCCCACGTACAGGGGGCCAGGTCGGGGAGCTGTTTTTT.

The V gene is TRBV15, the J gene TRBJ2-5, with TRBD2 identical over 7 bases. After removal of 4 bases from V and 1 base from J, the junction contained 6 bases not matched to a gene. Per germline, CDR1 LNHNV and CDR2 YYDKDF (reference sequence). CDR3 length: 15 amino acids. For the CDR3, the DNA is TGTGCCACCAGCATTGACGGGGGGACCCAAGAGACCCAGTACTTC. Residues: CATSIDGGTQETQYF.

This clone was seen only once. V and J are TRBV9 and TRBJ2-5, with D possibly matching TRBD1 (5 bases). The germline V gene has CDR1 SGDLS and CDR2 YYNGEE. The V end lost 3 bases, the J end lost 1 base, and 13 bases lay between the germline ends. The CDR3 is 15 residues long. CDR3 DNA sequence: TGTGCCAGCAGCGCGACCGCAGGGCCCCAAGAGACCCAGTACTTC. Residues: CASSATAGPQETQYF.

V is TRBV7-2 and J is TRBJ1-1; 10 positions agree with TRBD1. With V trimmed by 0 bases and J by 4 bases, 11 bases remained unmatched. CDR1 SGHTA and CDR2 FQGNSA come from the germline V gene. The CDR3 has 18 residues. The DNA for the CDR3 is TGTGCCAGCAGCTTAGCCGGGACAGGGGCGAGGGTTTTCACTGAAGCTTTCTTT. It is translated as CASSLAGTGARVFTEAFF.

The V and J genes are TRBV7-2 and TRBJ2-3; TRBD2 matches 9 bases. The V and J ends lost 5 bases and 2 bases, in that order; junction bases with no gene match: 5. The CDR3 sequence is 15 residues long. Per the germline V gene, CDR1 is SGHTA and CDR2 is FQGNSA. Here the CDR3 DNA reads TGTGCCAGCAGCCCCCTAGCGGGGTACACAGATACGCAGTATTTT. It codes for CASSPLAGYTDTQYF.

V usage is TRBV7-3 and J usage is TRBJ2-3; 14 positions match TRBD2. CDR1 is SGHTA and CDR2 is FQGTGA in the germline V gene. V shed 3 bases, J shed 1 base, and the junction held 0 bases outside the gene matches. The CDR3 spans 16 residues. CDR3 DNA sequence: TGTGCCAGCAGCTTGGGACTAGCGGGGGGCACAGATACGCAGTATTTT. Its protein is CASSLGLAGGTDTQYF.

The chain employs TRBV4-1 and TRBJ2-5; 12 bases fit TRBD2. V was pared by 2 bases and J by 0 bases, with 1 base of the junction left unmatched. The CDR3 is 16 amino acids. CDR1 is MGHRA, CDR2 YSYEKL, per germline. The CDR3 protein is CASSQTSGGYQETQYF. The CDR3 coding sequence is TGCGCCAGCAGCCAAACTAGCGGGGGGTACCAAGAGACCCAGTACTTC.

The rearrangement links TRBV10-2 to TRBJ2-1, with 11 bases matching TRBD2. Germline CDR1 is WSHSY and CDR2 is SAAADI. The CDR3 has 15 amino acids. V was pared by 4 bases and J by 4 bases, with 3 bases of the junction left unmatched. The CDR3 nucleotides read TGCGCCAGCAGTGGGGGGACTAGCGGATACAATGAGCAGTTCTTC. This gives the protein CASSGGTSGYNEQFF.

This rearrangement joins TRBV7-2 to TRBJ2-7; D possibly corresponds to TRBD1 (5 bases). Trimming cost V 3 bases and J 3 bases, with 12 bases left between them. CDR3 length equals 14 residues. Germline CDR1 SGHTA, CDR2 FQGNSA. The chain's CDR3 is CASSFGADSYEQYF. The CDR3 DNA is TGTGCCAGCAGCTTTGGGGCAGACAGCTACGAGCAGTACTTC.

In nucleotides, the CDR3 is TGTGCCAGCAGCCCGCGTGCGGATACCGGGGAGCTGTTTTTT. Translating it yields CASSPRADTGELFF. This chain connects TRBV5-6 to TRBJ2-2; D uncertain. CDR3 length: 14 residues. The V end lost 4 bases, the J end lost 5 bases, and 12 bases lay between the germline ends. Looked up from germline, CDR1 is SGHDT and CDR2 is YYEEEE. The whole variable domain, filled in from reference TRBV5-6 and TRBJ2-2, reads DAGVTQSPTHLIKTRGQQVTLRCSPKSGHDTVSWYQQALGQGPQFIFQYYEEEERQRGNFPDRFSGHQFPNYSSELNVNALLLGDSALYLCASSPRADTGELFFGEGSRLTVL.

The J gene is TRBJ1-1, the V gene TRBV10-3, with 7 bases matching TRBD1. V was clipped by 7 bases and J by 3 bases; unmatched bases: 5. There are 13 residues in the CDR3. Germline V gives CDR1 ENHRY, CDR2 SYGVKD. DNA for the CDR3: TGTGCCATCACCAGCGACAGGGACACTGAAGCTTTCTTT. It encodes CAITSDRDTEAFF.

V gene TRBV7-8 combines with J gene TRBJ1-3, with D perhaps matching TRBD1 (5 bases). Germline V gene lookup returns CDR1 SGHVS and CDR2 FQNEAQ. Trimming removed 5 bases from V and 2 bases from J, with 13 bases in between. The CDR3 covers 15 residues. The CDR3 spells CASSHGGGAGNTIYF. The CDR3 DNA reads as TGTGCCAGCAGCCACGGGGGAGGAGCTGGAAACACCATATATTTT.